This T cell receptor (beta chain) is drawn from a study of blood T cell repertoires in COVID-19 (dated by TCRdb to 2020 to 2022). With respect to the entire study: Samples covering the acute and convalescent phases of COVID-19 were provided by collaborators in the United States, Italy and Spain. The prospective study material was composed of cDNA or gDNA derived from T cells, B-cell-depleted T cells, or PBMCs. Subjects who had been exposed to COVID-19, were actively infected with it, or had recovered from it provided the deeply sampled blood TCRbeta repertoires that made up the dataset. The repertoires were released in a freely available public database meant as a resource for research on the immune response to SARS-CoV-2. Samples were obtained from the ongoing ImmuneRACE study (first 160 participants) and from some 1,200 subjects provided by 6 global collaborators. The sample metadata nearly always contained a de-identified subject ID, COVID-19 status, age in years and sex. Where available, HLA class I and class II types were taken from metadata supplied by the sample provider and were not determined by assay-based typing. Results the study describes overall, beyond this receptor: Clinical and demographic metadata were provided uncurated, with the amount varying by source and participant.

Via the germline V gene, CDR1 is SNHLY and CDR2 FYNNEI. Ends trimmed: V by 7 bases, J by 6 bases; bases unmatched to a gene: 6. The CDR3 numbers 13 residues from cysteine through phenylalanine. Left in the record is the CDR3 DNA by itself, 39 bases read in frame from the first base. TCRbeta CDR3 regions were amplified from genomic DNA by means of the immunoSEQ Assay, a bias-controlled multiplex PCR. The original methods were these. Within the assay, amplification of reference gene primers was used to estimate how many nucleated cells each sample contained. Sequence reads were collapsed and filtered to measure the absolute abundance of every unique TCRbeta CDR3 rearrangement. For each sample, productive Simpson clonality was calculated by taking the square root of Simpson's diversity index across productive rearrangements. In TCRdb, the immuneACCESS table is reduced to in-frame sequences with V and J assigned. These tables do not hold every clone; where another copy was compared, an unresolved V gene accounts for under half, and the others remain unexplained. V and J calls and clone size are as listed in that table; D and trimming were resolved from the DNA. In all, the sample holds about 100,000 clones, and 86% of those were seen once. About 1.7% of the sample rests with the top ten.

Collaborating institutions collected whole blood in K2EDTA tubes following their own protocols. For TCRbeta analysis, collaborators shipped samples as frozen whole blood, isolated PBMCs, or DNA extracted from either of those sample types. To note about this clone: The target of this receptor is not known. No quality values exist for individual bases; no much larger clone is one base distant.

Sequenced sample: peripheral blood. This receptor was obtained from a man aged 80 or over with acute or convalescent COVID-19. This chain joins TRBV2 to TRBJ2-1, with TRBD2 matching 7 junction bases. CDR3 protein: CASTFSGGNEQFF. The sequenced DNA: TGTGCCAGCACGTTCTCGGGAGGCAATGAGCAGTTCTTC.